This entry concerns a single T cell receptor (beta chain). Antigen: not known. The data derive from a study of CD8+ T cells in alopecia areata. Study findings and constraints: A great number of expanded lesional clones endured in scalp and blood during tofacitinib.

Treatment here: oral pan-JAK inhibitor, 5-10 mg twice daily. RNA extraction and reverse transcription yielded cDNA as sequencing template. Produced via immunoSEQ multiplex PCR; TCRdb's table is partial and in-frame only. Found here are 70,000 or so clones, 29% of them singletons; the top ten hold 14% to 15%. The sequencing used CD8+ T cells sorted from blood, collected at week 4, from a patient treated with tofacitinib. This receptor was obtained from a human donor with alopecia areata.

The CDR3 DNA sequence: TGTGCCAGCAGCCCCCTGACAGGAGATAGCTCCGAGCAGTACTTC. It encodes CASSPLTGDSSEQYF. The rearrangement uses TRBV6-1 and TRBJ2-7, with D maybe TRBD1 (6 bases). CDR1 is MNHNS, CDR2 SASEGT, per germline. The CDR3 is 15 amino acids. Trimming cost V 6 bases and J 6 bases, with 21 bases left between them.